This T cell receptor (beta chain) came from a study of T cells in Graves' hyperthyroidism and ophthalmopathy. Overall study: Prior to any treatment, at the point of initial diagnosis, peripheral blood was collected. Study results and limitations: Ophthalmopathy was identified by the model a median about 6 months ahead of onset.

Amplification yielded TCR beta CDR3 regions, with RNA transcripts as the source. TCR CDR3 regions were first amplified by RT-PCR with HTBI primers. TCRdb recomputed calls from the multiplex PCR reads with MiXCR, one row per CDR3 protein. The sample has 700,000 to 950,000 distinct CDR3 sequences; 35% are singletons. This clonotype was seen a few times. The antigen remains undetermined. Exclusion followed for patients with uncontrolled infection, other autoimmune disease, pregnancy or lactation. V shed 7 bases and J shed 0 bases, with 13 bases lying between them. CDR3 length equals 14 residues. Germline CDR1 is SQVTM and CDR2 is ANQGSEA.

Sequencing was performed on blood. The gene calls are TRBV29-1 and TRBJ1-3; D call uncertain. The receptor was derived from a woman between 35 and 50 years old with Graves' hyperthyroidism. This CDR3 is CSALGRSSGNTIYF. The CDR3 DNA is TGCAGCGCCCTGGGGAGGAGCTCTGGAAACACCATATATTTT.